A selection of T cell receptor beta chains follows, all from one sample in a study of blood T cell repertoires in COVID-19. Repertoires were generated with immunoSEQ multiplex PCR, while TCRdb's copy carries only in-frame clones and drops some. The sample has about 150,000 clones; more than 85% are singletons. The sequenced sample consisted of peripheral blood. Every receptor here comes from a man aged 60 to 75 with active or convalescent COVID-19. Each CDR3 is given with its conserved first and last residue. The order of the fields is D gene, J gene, clone size, V gene, CDR3 DNA, CDR3 protein. The D gene is left open where the match is weak. Only some rows state a clone size, as once, few, many or a class for expanded clones.

TRBD1	TRBJ2-4	once	TRBV28	TGTGCCAGCAGTTTAGCGGGACAGGGCCCTAAAAACATTCAGTACTTC	CASSLAGQGPKNIQYF
NA	TRBJ2-3	NA	TRBV6-4	TGTGCCAGCAGTACCGAAGGGGGCACAGATACGCAGTATTTT	CASSTEGGTDTQYF
NA	TRBJ1-1	NA	TRBV5-1	TGCGCCACCCAGTCAGGGCGGAACACTGAAGCTTTCTTT	CATQSGRNTEAFF
NA	TRBJ2-7	many	TRBV28	TGTGCCAGCAGTCGGGACTACGAGCAGTACTTC	CASSRDYEQYF
NA	TRBJ2-5	NA	TRBV2	TGTGCCAGCAACAGGCAGGGCTCAGAGACCCAGTACTTC	CASNRQGSETQYF
TRBD1	TRBJ1-6	NA	TRBV10-3	TGTGCCATCAGTGAGACCGGACAGGGCGATTCACCCCTCCACTTT	CAISETGQGDSPLHF
TRBD2	TRBJ2-1	NA	TRBV30	TGTGCCTGGGAATTACGGGGACTAGCGGGAGCGGAAAATGAGCAGTTCTTC	CAWELRGLAGAENEQFF
NA	TRBJ1-4	NA	TRBV28	TGTGCCAGCAGTTCCCAGGGAAGGGCTAATGAAAAACTGTTTTTT	CASSSQGRANEKLFF
TRBD2	TRBJ2-5	NA	TRBV27	TGTGCCAGCAGTCCCGGGACTAGCGGGAGAGAGACCCAGTACTTC	CASSPGTSGRETQYF
TRBD1	TRBJ1-6	few	TRBV5-1	TGCGCCAGCAGCTTCGACAGGGACTCACCCCTCCACTTT	CASSFDRDSPLHF
NA	TRBJ1-5	NA	TRBV6-6	TGTGCCACCTCAGGTAAGGGGCAGCCCCAGCATTTT	CATSGKGQPQHF
NA	TRBJ1-4	once	TRBV6-5	TGTGCCAGCAGCGCCAAGAGCCCGGATGAAAAACTGTTTTTT	CASSAKSPDEKLFF
NA	TRBJ1-2	NA	TRBV5-4	TGTGCCAGCAGCCCGGGCGGGTGGAGCTCCTATGGCTACACCTTC	CASSPGGWSSYGYTF
NA	TRBJ2-7	NA	TRBV5-1	TGCGCCAGCAGCTTCGAGACTGTCTCCTACGAGCAGTACTTC	CASSFETVSYEQYF
TRBD1	TRBJ2-2	NA	TRBV5-4	TGTGCCAGCACAGGACAGGGAAACACCGGGGAGCTGTTTTTT	CASTGQGNTGELFF
TRBD1	TRBJ1-6	NA	TRBV4-3	TGCGCCAGCAGCCAAGCCGACGGACAGGGAATCAATTCACCCCTCCACTTT	CASSQADGQGINSPLHF
TRBD2	TRBJ2-2	NA	TRBV28	TGTGCCAGCAGTTTAAGGACTAGCGGGATGAACACCGGGGAGCTGTTTTTT	CASSLRTSGMNTGELFF
NA	TRBJ1-1	NA	TRBV6-5	TGTGCCAGCAGGCTTAACAGGAGAATGTTGACTGAAGCTTTCTTT	CASRLNRRMLTEAFF
TRBD1	TRBJ2-5	NA	TRBV2	TGTGCCAGCAGTGGACAGGGGAGGGAGACCCAGTACTTC	CASSGQGRETQYF
NA	TRBJ1-2	NA	TRBV28	TGTGCCAGCAGTCCAGCGACGTATGGCTACACCTTC	CASSPATYGYTF
NA	TRBJ2-5	NA	TRBV9	TGTGCCAGCAGCGTAGGAGGACAGAGACAAGAGACCCAGTACTTC	CASSVGGQRQETQYF
NA	TRBJ1-5	few	TRBV7-2	TGTGCCAGCAGCTTAGTTGGGGCCCTCTCGGATCAGCCCCAGCATTTT	CASSLVGALSDQPQHF
TRBD1	TRBJ2-2	once	TRBV7-3	TGTGCCAGCAGCCCCTCCGGACAGGGGGGCACCGGGGAGCTGTTTTTT	CASSPSGQGGTGELFF
NA	TRBJ1-5	NA	TRBV19	TGTGCCAGTAGTATAGCTGGGGGCGCGAGCAATCAGCCCCAGCATTTT	CASSIAGGASNQPQHF
TRBD2	TRBJ2-1	NA	TRBV18	TGTGCCAGCGCGGCAGGGTCGGGGGGATACAATGAGCAGTTCTTC	CASAAGSGGYNEQFF
TRBD2	TRBJ2-5	NA	TRBV27	TGTGCCAGCAGTTTACTAGGGGACTACGAGACCCAGTACTTC	CASSLLGDYETQYF
NA	TRBJ1-6	NA	TRBV5-1	TGCGCCAGCAGCTTGACAACGGGGAATTCACCCCTCCACTTT	CASSLTTGNSPLHF
NA	TRBJ1-4	NA	TRBV4-1	TGCGCCAGCAGCCAAGCCGGTCCAGGGCCGAAGGAAAAACTGTTTTTT	CASSQAGPGPKEKLFF
TRBD2	TRBJ2-1	NA	TRBV4-2	TGTGCCAGCAGCGCGACTAGCGGGGCATACAATGAGCAGTTCTTC	CASSATSGAYNEQFF
TRBD2	TRBJ2-1	NA	TRBV4-1	TGCGCCAGCAGCCAGGGACTAGCGGGAGGACGCAATGAGCAGTTCTTC	CASSQGLAGGRNEQFF
TRBD2	TRBJ2-7	NA	TRBV9	TGTGCCAGCAGCGTAGACGCGGGAGGGCTCGAGCAGTACTTC	CASSVDAGGLEQYF
TRBD1	TRBJ1-2	NA	TRBV5-4	TGTGCCAGCAGCTCGACAGGGCAGACCCCTGGCTACACCTTC	CASSSTGQTPGYTF
TRBD2	TRBJ2-3	NA	TRBV7-9	TGTGCCAGCAGCTTGGGCGGGAGGGCAGATACGCAGTATTTT	CASSLGGRADTQYF
TRBD2	TRBJ2-7	NA	TRBV6-5	TGTGCCAGCAGTTACACCGCTAGCGGGGACTCCTACGAGCAGTACTTC	CASSYTASGDSYEQYF
TRBD1	TRBJ2-1	NA	TRBV28	TGTGCCAGCAGGTCCGGGACAGGGCACTACAATGAGCAGTTCTTC	CASRSGTGHYNEQFF
NA	TRBJ2-3	NA	TRBV7-2	TGTGCCAGCAGCTTAGCGGCCGTTAGCACAGATACGCAGTATTTT	CASSLAAVSTDTQYF
NA	TRBJ2-7	once	TRBV11-3	TGTGCCAGCAGCACCCGACCGGGCTCCTACGAGCAGTACTTC	CASSTRPGSYEQYF
TRBD1	TRBJ1-1	NA	TRBV14	TGTGCCAGCAGCCAAGGGTCAGGGGGCGGTACTGAAGCTTTCTTT	CASSQGSGGGTEAFF
NA	TRBJ2-1	once	TRBV21-1	TGTGCCAGCAGCAAAGCTGGGGCTACCTACAATGAGCAGTTCTTC	CASSKAGATYNEQFF
NA	TRBJ2-4	NA	TRBV27	TGTGCCAGCAGAAGGGAGGTCCTAGGAAACATTCAGTACTTC	CASRREVLGNIQYF
NA	TRBJ1-1	NA	TRBV5-1	TGCGCCAGCAGCTCCGTATTCTCAGGCACTGAAGCTTTCTTT	CASSSVFSGTEAFF
TRBD2	TRBJ2-3	NA	TRBV7-2	TGTGCCACGGTACTAGCGGAGGCCACAGATACGCAGTATTTT	CATVLAEATDTQYF
TRBD2	TRBJ2-5	NA	TRBV7-2	TGTGCCAGCAGCCTTAATACCGGACTAGCCCAAGAGACCCAGTACTTC	CASSLNTGLAQETQYF
TRBD2	TRBJ2-3	NA	TRBV19	TGTGCCAGTACAAAACTAGCGCATGGCACAGATACGCAGTATTTT	CASTKLAHGTDTQYF
NA	TRBJ2-2	NA	TRBV28	TGTGCCAGCAGGGAGGGACCCACCCGGGCCGGGGAGCTGTTTTTT	CASREGPTRAGELFF
NA	TRBJ1-1	once	TRBV24-1	TGTGCCACCAGTGATACCGACAGGTTTGAAGCTTTCTTT	CATSDTDRFEAFF
NA	TRBJ1-1	NA	TRBV7-2	TGTGCCAGCAGCTTAAACAGGGTAGGCGGAACTGAAGCTTTCTTT	CASSLNRVGGTEAFF
TRBD1	TRBJ1-2	NA	TRBV7-6	TGTGCCAGCAGCCCACAGGGGGCGACTGGCTACACCTTC	CASSPQGATGYTF
TRBD1	TRBJ1-4	once	TRBV13	TGTGCCAGCAGCTTAAGGACAGGGAACGAAAAACTGTTTTTT	CASSLRTGNEKLFF
NA	TRBJ2-2	NA	TRBV23-1	TGCGCCAGCAGTCGTCTGAACACCGGGGAGCTGTTTTTT	CASSRLNTGELFF
TRBD1	TRBJ1-2	NA	TRBV18	TGTGCCAGCTCACCAGATAGGGGGCCGAAAGACGGCTACACCTTC	CASSPDRGPKDGYTF
NA	TRBJ1-2	NA	TRBV28	TGTGCCAGCAGGCAGGGAGGAGGGCATGGCTACACCTTC	CASRQGGGHGYTF
NA	TRBJ2-7	NA	TRBV6-5	TGTGCCAGCAGGCTTACAGAACTGAGCTCCTACGAGCAGTACTTC	CASRLTELSSYEQYF
NA	TRBJ2-5	NA	TRBV3-1/TRBV3-2	TGTGCCAGCAGCCAAGTTCGGGGAGAGACCCAGTACTTC	CASSQVRGETQYF